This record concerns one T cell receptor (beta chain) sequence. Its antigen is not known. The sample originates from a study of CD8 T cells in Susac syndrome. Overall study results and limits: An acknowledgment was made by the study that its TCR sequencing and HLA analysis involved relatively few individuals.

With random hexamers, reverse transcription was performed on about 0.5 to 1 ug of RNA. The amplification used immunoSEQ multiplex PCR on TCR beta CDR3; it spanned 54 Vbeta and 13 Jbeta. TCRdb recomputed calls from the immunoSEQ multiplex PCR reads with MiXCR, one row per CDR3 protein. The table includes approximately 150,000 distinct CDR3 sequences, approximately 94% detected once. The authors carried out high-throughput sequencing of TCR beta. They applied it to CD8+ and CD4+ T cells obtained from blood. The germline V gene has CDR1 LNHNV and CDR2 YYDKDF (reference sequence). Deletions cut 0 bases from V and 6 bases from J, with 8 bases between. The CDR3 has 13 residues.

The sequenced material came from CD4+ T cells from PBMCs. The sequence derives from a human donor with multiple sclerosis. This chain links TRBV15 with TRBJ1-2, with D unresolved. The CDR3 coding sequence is TGTGCCACCAGCAGAGACCAGAGCGATGGCTACACCTTC. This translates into CATSRDQSDGYTF.